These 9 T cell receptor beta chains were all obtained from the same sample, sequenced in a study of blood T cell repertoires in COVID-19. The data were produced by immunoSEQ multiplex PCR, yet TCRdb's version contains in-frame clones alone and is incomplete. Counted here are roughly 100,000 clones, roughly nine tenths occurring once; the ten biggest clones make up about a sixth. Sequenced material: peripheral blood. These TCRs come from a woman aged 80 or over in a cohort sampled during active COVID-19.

In nucleotides, the CDR3 is TGTGCCAGCAGCTTGAGACAGCTGAACACTGAAGCTTTCTTT. This gives the protein CASSLRQLNTEAFF. The V and J genes are TRBV11-2 and TRBJ1-1; maybe TRBD1 (5 bases). This CDR3 comprises 14 residues. Germline V gene sequence: CDR1 SGHAT, CDR2 FQNNGV. V was shortened by 3 bases and J by 0 bases, with 8 bases between the two germline ends.

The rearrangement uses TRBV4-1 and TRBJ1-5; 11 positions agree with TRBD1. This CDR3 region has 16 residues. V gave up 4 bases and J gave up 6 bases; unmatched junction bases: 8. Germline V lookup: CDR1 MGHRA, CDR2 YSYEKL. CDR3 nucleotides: TGCGCCAGCAGCCCAGAAGGGACAGGGGGTAGTCAGCCCCAGCATTTT. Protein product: CASSPEGTGGSQPQHF.

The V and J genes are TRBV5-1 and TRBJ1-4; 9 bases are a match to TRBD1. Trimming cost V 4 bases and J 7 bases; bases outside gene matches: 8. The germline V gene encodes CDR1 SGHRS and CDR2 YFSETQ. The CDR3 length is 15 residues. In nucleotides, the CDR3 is TGCGCCAGCAGCCCTCCGGGACAGGGTATTGAAAAACTGTTTTTT. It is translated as CASSPPGQGIEKLFF.

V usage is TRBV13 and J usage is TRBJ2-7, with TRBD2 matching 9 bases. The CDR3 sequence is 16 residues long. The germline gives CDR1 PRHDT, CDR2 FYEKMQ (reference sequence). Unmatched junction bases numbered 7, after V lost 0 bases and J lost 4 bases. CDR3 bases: TGTGCCAGCAGCTTAGGCCGTTCTAGCGGGGCTTACGAGCAGTACTTC. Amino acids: CASSLGRSSGAYEQYF. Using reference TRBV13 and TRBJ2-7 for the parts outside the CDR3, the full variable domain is AAGVIQSPRHLIKEKRETATLKCYPIPRHDTVYWYQQGPGQDPQFLISFYEKMQSDKGSIPDRFSAQQFSDYHSELNMSSLELGDSALYFCASSLGRSSGAYEQYFGPGTRLTVT.

The DNA for the CDR3 is TGTGCCAGCAGCCAGGGACAGAACTATGGCTACACCTTC. Its protein product is CASSQGQNYGYTF. The chain uses TRBV2 and TRBJ1-2; TRBD1 agrees at 7 bases. J gave up 2 bases and V 6 bases, and 3 bases lay outside the gene matches. Germline V gene lookup returns CDR1 SNHLY and CDR2 FYNNEI. The CDR3 loop spans 13 amino acids.

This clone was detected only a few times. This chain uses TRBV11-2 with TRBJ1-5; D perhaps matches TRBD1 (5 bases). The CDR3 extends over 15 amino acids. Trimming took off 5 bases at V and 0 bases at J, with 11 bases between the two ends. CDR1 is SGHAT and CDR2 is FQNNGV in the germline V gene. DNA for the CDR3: TGTGCCAGCAGCCAGACAGTATATAGCAATCAGCCCCAGCATTTT. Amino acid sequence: CASSQTVYSNQPQHF.

The CDR3 coding sequence is TGTGCCAGCAGCCAAGTCACGGGAGTGGGAGAAAAACTGTTTTTT. This translates into CASSQVTGVGEKLFF. The chain has TRBV14 and TRBJ1-4; no definite D call. CDR1 and CDR2 (germline): SGHDN, FVKESK. The CDR3 spans 15 residues. Trimming pared 1 base from V and 8 bases from J, leaving 14 bases between.

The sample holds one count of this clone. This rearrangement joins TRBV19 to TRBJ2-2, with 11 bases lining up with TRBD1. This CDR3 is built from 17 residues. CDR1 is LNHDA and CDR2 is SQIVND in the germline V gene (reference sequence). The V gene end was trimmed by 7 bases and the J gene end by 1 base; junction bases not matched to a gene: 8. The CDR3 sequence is CASIPGQGALNTGELFF. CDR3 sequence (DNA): TGTGCCAGTATTCCCGGACAGGGGGCTTTGAACACCGGGGAGCTGTTTTTT.

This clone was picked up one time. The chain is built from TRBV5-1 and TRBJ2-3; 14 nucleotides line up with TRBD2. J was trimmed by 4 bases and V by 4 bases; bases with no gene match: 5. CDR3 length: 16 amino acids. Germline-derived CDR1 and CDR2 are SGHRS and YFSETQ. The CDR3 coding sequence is TGCGCCAGCAGCGCTGGGACTAGCGGGGGCGCAGATACGCAGTATTTT. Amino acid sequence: CASSAGTSGGADTQYF. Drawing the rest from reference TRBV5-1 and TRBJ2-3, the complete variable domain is KAGVTQTPRYLIKTRGQQVTLSCSPISGHRSVSWYQQTPGQGLQFLFEYFSETQRNKGNFPGRFSGRQFSNSRSEMNVSTLELGDSALYLCASSAGTSGGADTQYFGPGTRLTVL.